This T cell receptor (beta chain) comes out of a study of T cells in Graves' hyperthyroidism and ophthalmopathy. CDR3 length: 15 residues. CDR1 and CDR2 (germline): MNHNS, SASEGT. The V end was cut by 6 bases, the J end by 4 bases, with 18 bases between. What was amplified from RNA transcripts were TCR beta CDR3 regions. In the first-round RT-PCR of the TCR CDR3, the HTBI primer set was used. From the multiplex PCR reads, TCRdb called clonotypes with MiXCR, one entry per CDR3 protein. The sample includes approximately 560,000 distinct CDR3 sequences, around a sixth of them seen just once. This clonotype was seen many times.

J is TRBJ1-2 and V is TRBV6-1, with D possibly TRBD1 on 6 matching bases. The sequence derives from a woman under 40 with Graves' hyperthyroidism. The sequenced sample consisted of blood. CDR3 DNA sequence: TGTGCCAGCAGAAGGGACCCGGGACAAGTCTATGGCTACACCTTC. Protein: CASRRDPGQVYGYTF.